Each of the 14 T cell receptor beta chains below was sequenced from the same sample in a study of a mutant IDH1 vaccine in newly diagnosed glioma (dated by TCRdb to the early 2020s). Receptors were amplified or captured by the immunoSEQ multiplex PCR assay. The clones in this table, taken by TCRdb from immuneACCESS, are in-frame only. Not every clone is retained; where verified, under half of the shortfall comes from an unresolved V gene, and the cause of the rest is unknown. For this sample there are 12,000 or so clones; more than 75% appear just once. Jointly, the top ten make up more than 4.5% of the sample. What these receptors recognize is not known. The label giving this sample's time point can be read as: week 5, during vaccination. Each vaccine dose, consisting of 300 ug of a 20-mer mutant IDH1 peptide in Montanide, was administered subcutaneously with topical imiquimod. The sample here was PBMCs, taken from a glioma patient whose treatment included an IDH1 peptide vaccine. Source of these receptors: a woman between 40 and 55 years old with glioma. Some clones in this sample may be carry-over from other donors' samples.

This clone came up once. V and J are TRBV15 and TRBJ2-7; 9 nucleotides line up with TRBD1. With 3 bases clipped from V and 5 bases from J, the junction kept 8 bases outside the gene matches. The V gene's germline CDR1 is LNHNV and CDR2 YYDKDF (reference sequence). The CDR3 sequence is 15 residues long. The DNA for the CDR3 is TGTGCCACCAGCAGCCCTCCGGGGACAGGGAACGAGCAGTACTTC. Translation gives CATSSPPGTGNEQYF.

V gene TRBV7-7 combines with J gene TRBJ2-5; D may be TRBD2 (6 bases). The CDR3 sequence is 13 residues long. Germline V gene lookup returns CDR1 SSHAT and CDR2 FNYEAQ (reference sequence). V was cut by 5 bases and J by 5 bases, with 12 bases left in between. The CDR3 DNA is TGTGCCAGCAGCCCGGGACTCCTGGAGACCCAGTACTTC. Translation gives CASSPGLLETQYF.

The genes are TRBV7-9 and TRBJ2-1; D gene unclear. The length of the CDR3 is 11 residues. Germline CDR1 is SEHNR and CDR2 is FQNEAQ (reference sequence). The V end was cut by 0 bases, the J end by 10 bases, with 4 bases between. The CDR3 is CASSLATEQFF. The CDR3 DNA reads TGTGCCAGCAGCTTAGCGACGGAGCAGTTCTTC.

This sequence joins TRBV5-1 and TRBJ1-2; TRBD1 is a possible D gene (5 bases). Germline loops: CDR1 SGHRS, CDR2 YFSETQ. This CDR3 has 14 residues. V was clipped by 7 bases and J by 6 bases, with 19 bases between them. The CDR3 bases are TGCGCCAGCCGCCCTCAGAGGGAAGGGGATGGCTACACCTTC. Amino acids: CASRPQREGDGYTF.

The chain has TRBV19 and TRBJ2-4, with D possibly TRBD2 on 7 matching bases. The CDR3 runs to 20 residues. Germline CDR1 reads LNHDA; CDR2 reads SQIVND (reference sequence). Deletions cut 1 base from V and 7 bases from J, with 29 bases between. CDR3 amino acids: CASSIVRQGRVAKGVNIQYF. The CDR3, as DNA: TGTGCCAGTAGTATAGTAAGGCAGGGGAGGGTGGCTAAAGGGGTTAACATTCAGTACTTC.

Here the CDR3 reads CASSLSAIGQGGDEQFF. CDR3 bases: TGTGCCAGCAGCTTATCCGCTATAGGACAGGGTGGGGATGAGCAGTTCTTC. V gene TRBV13 combines with J gene TRBJ2-1; 8 bases line up with TRBD1. This CDR3 is 17 amino acids long. The germline CDR1 and CDR2 sequences are PRHDT and FYEKMQ (reference sequence). V shed 2 bases, J shed 8 bases, and the junction held 14 bases outside the gene matches.

The chain has TRBV13 and TRBJ1-2, with a possible D match to TRBD1 (6 bases). Trimming took 5 bases from V and 8 from J, leaving 12 bases between them. The germline gives CDR1 PRHDT, CDR2 FYEKMQ (reference sequence). The length of the CDR3 is 12 residues. The CDR3 region has the DNA TGTGCCAGCAGCGTTCGGGGGCTCGGCTACACCTTC. This codes for CASSVRGLGYTF.

The V gene is TRBV29-1, the J gene TRBJ1-1, with a possible D match to TRBD1 (5 bases). V dropped 2 bases and J dropped 3 bases, with 13 bases sitting between them. Germline V gene sequence: CDR1 SQVTM, CDR2 ANQGSEA. The CDR3 has 14 residues. Written as DNA, the CDR3 is TGCAGCGTTGAATCGCAGGGATGGGACACTGAAGCTTTCTTT. The encoded protein is CSVESQGWDTEAFF.

CDR3 DNA: TGTGCCAGCAGTTACGCGGAGGGGGAAAATTCACCCCTCCACTTT. Protein: CASSYAEGENSPLHF. This chain links TRBV6-5 with TRBJ1-6; the D gene is possibly TRBD1 (6 bases). This CDR3 is built from 15 residues. Germline assignment: CDR1 MNHEY and CDR2 SVGAGI. The V and J ends lost 2 bases and 7 bases respectively, with 12 bases between them.

The CDR3 is CASSLDQGQGYEQYF. The CDR3 DNA reads as TGTGCCAGCAGCTTAGATCAAGGACAGGGCTACGAGCAGTACTTC. The genes are TRBV11-2 and TRBJ2-7, with 8 bases lining up with TRBD1. The germline V gene has CDR1 SGHAT and CDR2 FQNNGV. The CDR3 has 15 amino acids. V dropped 0 bases and J dropped 3; count of bases not matched to a gene: 4.

This sequence joins TRBV29-1 and TRBJ2-7; TRBD2 matches at 7 bases. V was pared by 1 base and J by 5 bases, with 8 bases of the junction left unmatched. CDR1 is SQVTM and CDR2 is ANQGSEA in the germline V gene. CDR3 length equals 14 residues. DNA for the CDR3: TGCAGCGTTGAAGTAGCGGGTAAGGACGACGAGCAGTACTTC. This encodes CSVEVAGKDDEQYF.

V and J are TRBV7-2 and TRBJ2-1; unclear D gene. This CDR3 spans 13 amino acids. CDR1 is SGHTA and CDR2 is FQGNSA in the germline V gene. Trimming stripped 4 bases from V and 7 bases from J, with 11 bases between. The CDR3 sequence: CASSSALPNEQFF. The CDR3, as DNA: TGTGCCAGCAGCTCCGCTTTGCCGAATGAGCAGTTCTTC.

The chain combines TRBV4-1 with TRBJ1-6; 8 bases align to TRBD1. Germline values: CDR1 MGHRA, CDR2 YSYEKL. V lost 0 bases to trimming and J lost 6 bases; unmatched junction nucleotides: 10. CDR3 length: 18 amino acids. The CDR3 coding sequence is TGCGCCAGCAGCCAAGAACGATGGCAGGGGGCCGGTAATTCACCCCTCCACTTT. Protein: CASSQERWQGAGNSPLHF.

V gene TRBV7-9 combines with J gene TRBJ2-3; 10 nucleotides match TRBD2. V shed 3 bases, J shed 2 bases, and the junction held 5 bases outside the gene matches. Germline V lookup: CDR1 SEHNR, CDR2 FQNEAQ (reference sequence). This CDR3 contains 16 residues. Here the CDR3 reads CASSFIGLADTDTQYF. For the CDR3, the DNA is TGTGCCAGCAGCTTCATAGGACTAGCGGACACAGATACGCAGTATTTT.